The 18 T cell receptor beta chains in this list originate from one sample, sequenced in a study of blood T cell repertoires in COVID-19. Sequenced by immunoSEQ multiplex PCR; TCRdb stores in-frame clones only, minus some. Of some 96,000 clones listed, 80% are singletons. Sample: peripheral blood. These TCRs come from a woman in her seventies with acute or convalescent COVID-19.

The chain employs TRBV12-3 or TRBV12-4 and TRBJ1-2, with D uncertain. V lost 11 bases, J lost 5 bases, and 15 bases lay in between. This CDR3 comprises 12 residues. The CDR3 spells CALAKPLYGYTF. The CDR3 DNA follows: TGTGCCCTCGCAAAGCCGCTTTATGGCTACACCTTC.

The J gene is TRBJ1-2, the V gene TRBV7-2; a possible D gene is TRBD1 (5 bases). Germline V gene sequence: CDR1 SGHTA, CDR2 FQGNSA. This CDR3 region has 15 residues. Trimming shortened V by 3 bases and J by 5 bases, and 16 bases separated the two germline ends. The CDR3 sequence is CASSLNGGGGYGYTF. In DNA form, the CDR3 reads TGTGCCAGCAGCTTGAACGGGGGGGGTGGATATGGCTACACCTTC. The entire variable domain, with the rest obtained from reference TRBV7-2 and TRBJ1-2, is as follows: GAGVSQSPSNKVTEKGKDVELRCDPISGHTALYWYRQSLGQGLEFLIYFQGNSAPDKSGLPSDRFSAERTGGSVSTLTIQRTQQEDSAVYLCASSLNGGGGYGYTFGSGTRLTVV.

This clone turned up a few times. Here the CDR3 reads CASSPQQELYQETQYF. The CDR3 coding sequence is TGTGCCAGCAGCCCCCAACAGGAACTGTACCAAGAGACCCAGTACTTC. The chain carries TRBV7-8 and TRBJ2-5; TRBD1 might be the D (5 bases). The CDR3 length is 16 residues. V was shortened by 5 bases and J by 0 bases, with 16 bases between the two germline ends. Germline CDR1 SGHVS, CDR2 FQNEAQ.

The V gene is TRBV15, the J gene TRBJ2-2; the match to TRBD2 covers 7 bases. Trimming took 0 bases from V and 4 from J; bases not matched to a gene: 8. Germline CDR1 and CDR2: LNHNV and YYDKDF (reference sequence). The CDR3 runs to 17 residues. In DNA form, the CDR3 reads TGTGCCACCAGCAGAGACATTTTGACTAGCCCCACCGGGGAGCTGTTTTTT. Amino acids: CATSRDILTSPTGELFF.

The chain links TRBV10-2 to TRBJ1-1; no reliable D call. Germline V gene lookup returns CDR1 WSHSY and CDR2 SAAADI. The CDR3 is 14 residues long. V lost 4 bases and J 1 base, leaving 10 bases between the germline ends. The CDR3, as DNA: TGCGCCAGCAGTGGCCCAACATCGAACACTGAAGCTTTCTTT. Translated: CASSGPTSNTEAFF.

This clone was observed a handful of times. CDR3 sequence: CASSLGQSYNEQFF. CDR3 DNA sequence: TGTGCCAGTAGTTTGGGACAGTCTTACAATGAGCAGTTCTTC. V and J are TRBV19 and TRBJ2-1; 7 positions agree with TRBD1. With 5 bases clipped from V and 4 bases from J, the junction kept 5 bases outside the gene matches. The CDR3 contains 14 residues. CDR1 LNHDA and CDR2 SQIVND come from the germline V gene (reference sequence).

This chain joins TRBV19 and TRBJ1-5, with 7 bases aligning to TRBD1. With V trimmed by 0 bases and J by 3 bases, 8 bases remained unmatched. This CDR3 has 17 residues. Germline V CDR1 and CDR2: LNHDA, SQIVND (reference sequence). The CDR3 DNA follows: TGTGCCAGTAGTATAGAGGCGGGCAGGGGGAACAATCAGCCCCAGCATTTT. Protein product: CASSIEAGRGNNQPQHF.

The chain links TRBV6-4 to TRBJ2-3, with a tentative D call TRBD1 (5 bases). The V gene's germline CDR1 is MRHNA and CDR2 SNTAGT. Trimming stripped 10 bases from V and 0 bases from J, with 23 bases between. This CDR3 is built from 17 residues. This CDR3 is CATPSRGIEQSTDTQYF. In DNA form, the CDR3 reads TGTGCCACCCCCTCTAGGGGCATCGAACAAAGCACAGATACGCAGTATTTT.

This clone has just a few counts. The chain couples TRBV2 to TRBJ2-7; a weak D match, TRBD1 (5 bases). Between the trimmed V and J ends, which lost 9 bases and 2 bases, there was a span of 17 bases. Per the germline V gene, CDR1 is SNHLY and CDR2 is FYNNEI. CDR3 length: 14 amino acids. The CDR3 spells CASHNTIQAYEQYV. The CDR3 DNA is TGTGCCAGTCACAACACAATACAGGCCTACGAGCAGTACGTC.

This clone was observed once. This rearrangement joins TRBV7-2 to TRBJ1-2; TRBD1 agrees at 7 bases. The V gene's germline CDR1 is SGHTA and CDR2 FQGNSA. Trimming took 4 bases from V and 2 from J; bases not matched to a gene: 7. This CDR3 is 15 amino acids long. The CDR3 DNA sequence: TGTGCCAGCAGCTATAGTGGAGGGGGCAACTATGGCTACACCTTC. This encodes CASSYSGGGNYGYTF.

The chain carries TRBV10-1 and TRBJ2-7, with 7 bases identical to TRBD2. Germline CDR1 and CDR2: WNHNN and SYGVQD (reference sequence). The CDR3 has 16 residues. With V trimmed by 3 bases and J by 5 bases, 13 bases remained unmatched. In DNA, the CDR3 is TGCGCCAGCAGTGACCCGGGACTACGCTGGAGGCACGAGCAGTACGTC. Translated, it gives CASSDPGLRWRHEQYV.

The chain combines TRBV3-1 (or the pseudogene TRBV3-2) with TRBJ2-5, with 9 bases aligning to TRBD1. The CDR3 sequence is 14 residues long. Germline V CDR1 and CDR2: LGHDT, YNNKEL (reference sequence). Trimming at V came to 6 bases and at J to 4 bases, leaving 6 bases not matched to a gene. CDR3 sequence reads: CASRYRGRTETQYF. The CDR3 DNA reads TGTGCCAGCAGATACAGGGGGCGCACAGAGACCCAGTACTTC.

Notes on this clone: Other nucleotide sequences in the sample specify the same CDR3. The rearrangement joins TRBV12-5 to TRBJ2-1, with TRBD2 as a possible D gene (7 bases). The length of the CDR3 is 16 residues. Germline CDR1 LGHNT, CDR2 FRNRAP. V lost 5 bases to trimming and J lost 3 bases, with 17 bases between them. Here the CDR3 DNA reads TGTGCTAGTGGTCCGGGGGGCGGGGGAAACTACAATGAGCAGTTCTTC. Its protein product is CASGPGGGGNYNEQFF.

In its sample, this clone was seen a few times. The CDR3 region is CASSPQGASGNTIYF. CDR3 DNA sequence: TGTGCCAGCAGCCCGCAGGGGGCGAGTGGAAACACCATATATTTT. This chain connects TRBV7-9 to TRBJ1-3, with 8 positions matching TRBD1. Germline trimming cut 5 bases from V and 3 bases from J; bases unmatched to any gene: 6. CDR3 length: 15 amino acids. Germline V CDR1 and CDR2: SEHNR, FQNEAQ (reference sequence).

The V gene is TRBV29-1, the J gene TRBJ1-1; D is undetermined. V was clipped by 5 bases and J by 1 base, with 11 bases between them. Germline loops: CDR1 SQVTM, CDR2 ANQGSEA. The CDR3 totals 13 residues. The CDR3 sequence: CSVSNSRNTEAFF. The CDR3, as DNA: TGCAGCGTTAGTAACAGCCGGAACACTGAAGCTTTCTTT. Using reference TRBV29-1 and TRBJ1-1 for the parts outside the CDR3, the full variable domain is SAVISQKPSRDICQRGTSLTIQCQVDSQVTMMFWYRQQPGQSLTLIATANQGSEATYESGFVIDKFPISRPNLTFSTLTVSNMSPEDSSIYLCSVSNSRNTEAFFGQGTRLTVV.

The CDR3 region has the DNA TGTGCCAGCAGTCGGGACAGGGGCTCCTACGAGCAGTACTTC. Encoded protein: CASSRDRGSYEQYF. The rearrangement uses TRBV6-2 or TRBV6-3 and TRBJ2-7; 10 bases map to TRBD1. The V gene end was trimmed by 5 bases and the J gene end by 0 bases; junction bases not matched to a gene: 1. Germline CDR1 and CDR2: MNHEY and SVGEGT. The CDR3 is 14 amino acids.

This clone was detected only once. V is TRBV7-9 and J is TRBJ2-3; D remains ambiguous. V was cut by 3 bases and J by 0 bases, with 7 bases left in between. CDR1 and CDR2 (germline): SEHNR, FQNEAQ (reference sequence). The CDR3 is 14 amino acids. This CDR3 reads CASSFQESTDTQYF. In DNA form, the CDR3 reads TGTGCCAGCAGCTTCCAGGAAAGCACAGATACGCAGTATTTT.

The genes are TRBV5-6 and TRBJ2-2; D ambiguous. The CDR3 sequence is 13 residues long. V lost 4 bases to trimming and J lost 4 bases, with 8 bases between them. CDR1 SGHDT and CDR2 YYEEEE come from the germline V gene. The CDR3 region is CASSLGRTGELFF. Written as DNA, the CDR3 is TGTGCCAGCAGCCTGGGTCGCACCGGGGAGCTGTTTTTT.